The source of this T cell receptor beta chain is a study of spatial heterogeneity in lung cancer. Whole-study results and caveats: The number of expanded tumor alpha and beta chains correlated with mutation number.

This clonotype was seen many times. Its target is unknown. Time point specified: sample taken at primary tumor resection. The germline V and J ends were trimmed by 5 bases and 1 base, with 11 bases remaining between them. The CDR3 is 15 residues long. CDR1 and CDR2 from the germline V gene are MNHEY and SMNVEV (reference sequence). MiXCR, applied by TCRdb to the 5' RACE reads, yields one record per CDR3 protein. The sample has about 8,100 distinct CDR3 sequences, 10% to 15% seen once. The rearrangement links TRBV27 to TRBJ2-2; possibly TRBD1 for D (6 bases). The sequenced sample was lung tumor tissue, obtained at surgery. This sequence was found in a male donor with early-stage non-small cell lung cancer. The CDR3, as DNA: TGTGCCAGCAGTCCCCAGACAGGGAACACCGGGGAGCTGTTTTTT. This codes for CASSPQTGNTGELFF.